The 8 T cell receptor beta chains below come from one sample, sequenced in a study of metastatic and nonmetastatic thyroid tumors. Via MiXCR, TCRdb re-called the PCR reads. The data show some 30,000 clones, with about 19% seen just once and 8% held by the top ten. Prior to thyroid surgery, none of the patients had received any treatment. What was sequenced was blood. These receptors were obtained from a female donor with papillary thyroid cancer or a benign thyroid nodule (not recorded which). Some clones in this sample may be carry-over from other donors' samples.

In this sample, this clone turned up many times. Possible read error: a much larger clone is one base away. In the same sample, other DNA sequences code for this CDR3. This chain links TRBV4-1 with TRBJ2-4; the D gene is possibly TRBD2 (6 bases). Germline CDR1 and CDR2: MGHRA and YSYEKL. This CDR3 contains 12 residues. V gave up 4 bases and J gave up 7 bases, with 8 bases separating them. The CDR3 loop reads CASSRGENIQYF. Written as DNA, the CDR3 is TGCGCCAGCAGCCGGGGGGAGAACATTCAGTACTTC.

The genes are TRBV12-3 or TRBV12-4 and TRBJ2-5; 9 bases agree with TRBD1. The junction had 9 bases not matched to a gene; V was cut back by 5 bases and J by 5 bases. CDR3 length equals 15 residues. The CDR3 nucleotides read TGTGCCAGCAGTCCCCGGGACAGGGAGCTCGAGACCCAGTACTTC. This encodes CASSPRDRELETQYF.

This clone was counted ten times or more. The chain employs TRBV5-1 and TRBJ2-7; 7 bases map to TRBD1. The CDR3 is made up of 17 amino acids. Germline V gene data show CDR1 as SGHRS and CDR2 as YFSETQ. V shed 4 bases, J shed 2 bases, and the junction held 15 bases outside the gene matches. The CDR3 DNA reads as TGCGCCAGCAGCCCGGGGACAGCGCCCACGGGGACCTACGAGCAGTACTTC. Its translation: CASSPGTAPTGTYEQYF.

The rearrangement links TRBV11-1 to TRBJ2-1, with D maybe TRBD1 (5 bases). This CDR3 comprises 16 residues. Germline assignment: CDR1 SGHAT and CDR2 FQDESV (reference sequence). V was cut by 6 bases and J by 2 bases, with 17 bases left in between. The CDR3 coding sequence is TGTGCCAGCAGTCGTCAGGGATCCCAGCCCTACAATGAGCAGTTCTTC. Its protein product is CASSRQGSQPYNEQFF. The full variable domain, rest sourced from reference TRBV11-1 and TRBJ2-1, is EAEVAQSPRYKITEKSQAVAFWCDPISGHATLYWYRQILGQGPELLVQFQDESVVDDSQLPKDRFSAERLKGVDSTLKIQPAELGDSAMYLCASSRQGSQPYNEQFFGPGTRLTVL.

This chain's CDR3 is CASSLELAPTYEQYF. For the CDR3, the DNA is TGCGCCAGCAGCTTGGAGCTAGCGCCTACCTACGAGCAGTACTTC. V and J are TRBV5-1 and TRBJ2-7; possible D gene TRBD2, 6 bases. V lost 0 bases and J 2 bases, leaving 12 bases between the germline ends. The CDR3 loop spans 15 amino acids. Germline values: CDR1 SGHRS, CDR2 YFSETQ. The full variable domain, completed using reference TRBV5-1 and TRBJ2-7, is KAGVTQTPRYLIKTRGQQVTLSCSPISGHRSVSWYQQTPGQGLQFLFEYFSETQRNKGNFPGRFSGRQFSNSRSEMNVSTLELGDSALYLCASSLELAPTYEQYFGPGTRLTVT.

The table lists this clone with many counts. V and J are TRBV19 and TRBJ2-3, with D possibly being TRBD2 (7 bases). The CDR3 has 15 amino acids. Trimming removed 3 bases from V and 5 bases from J, with 15 bases in between. Germline V lookup: CDR1 LNHDA, CDR2 SQIVND (reference sequence). The CDR3 here is CASSIRGGAGDTQYF. CDR3 nucleotide sequence: TGTGCCAGTAGTATTCGAGGGGGGGCGGGAGATACGCAGTATTTT.

This clone was recorded at least ten times. V gene TRBV6-1 combines with J gene TRBJ1-1; D is uncertain. The ends were cut back, 5 bases at V and 6 bases at J, with 7 bases in the middle. Germline CDR1 is MNHNS and CDR2 is SASEGT. The CDR3 is made up of 11 amino acids. The chain's CDR3 is CASSSVSEAFF. CDR3 DNA: TGTGCCAGCAGTTCTGTGTCTGAAGCTTTCTTT.

This clone was picked up many times. This rearrangement joins TRBV6-2 or TRBV6-3 to TRBJ1-4, with D possibly being TRBD1 (5 bases). Per the germline V gene, CDR1 is MNHEY and CDR2 is SVGEGT. This CDR3 has 15 amino acids. V was clipped by 0 bases and J by 7 bases, with 12 bases between them. The DNA of the CDR3 is TGTGCCAGCAGTTACTCAAGGGGCGCGGGTGAAAAACTGTTTTTT. Encoded protein: CASSYSRGAGEKLFF.